This T cell receptor (beta chain) was observed in a study of blood T cell repertoires in COVID-19. Sequencing was performed with immunoSEQ multiplex PCR; in TCRdb, only in-frame clones are kept and a portion is missing. This sample yields about 200,000 clones, of which roughly 75% are seen a single time; less than 6% belongs to the top ten. Material for sequencing was peripheral blood. The clonotype was recovered from a woman aged 70-85 years with acute or convalescent COVID-19.

CDR3 nucleotide sequence: TGTGCCAGTAGTACGACCGCTAGCGGGAGAAGGCAAGAGACCCAGTACTTC. It codes for CASSTTASGRRQETQYF. The V and J genes are TRBV19 and TRBJ2-5; 10 bases match TRBD2. The CDR3 spans 17 residues. CDR1 LNHDA and CDR2 SQIVND come from the germline V gene (reference sequence). V was clipped by 4 bases and J by 2 bases; unmatched bases: 10. The variable domain in full, with the rest retrieved from reference TRBV19 and TRBJ2-5, is DGGITQSPKYLFRKEGQNVTLSCEQNLNHDAMYWYRQDPGQGLRLIYYSQIVNDFQKGDIAEGYSVSREKKESFPLTVTSAQKNPTAFYLCASSTTASGRRQETQYFGPGTRLLVL.